The clone carrying this T cell receptor beta chain came up many times. At one of its ends the junction is not consistent with the germline gene, which may arise from a read error. TCRdb independently ran MiXCR on the 5' RACE reads; one entry per CDR3 protein. Among 65,000 to 90,000 distinct CDR3 sequences, roughly an eighth were seen once, and the ten largest hold 4.5%. The data originate from a study of early T cells in non-severe SARS-CoV-2 infection. This CDR3 has 12 residues. Germline V gene data show CDR1 as MNHEY and CDR2 as SVGEGT. Sequences were obtained from whole blood. The chain couples TRBV6-2 or TRBV6-3 to TRBJ2-1; no clear D gene. This TCR was recovered from an adult who was a healthcare worker with PCR-confirmed SARS-CoV-2 infection or an uninfected control (not recorded which). The CDR3 region is CASSFSDNEQFF. CDR3 sequence (DNA): TGTGCCAGCAGTTTCTCCGACAATGAGCAGTTCTTC.